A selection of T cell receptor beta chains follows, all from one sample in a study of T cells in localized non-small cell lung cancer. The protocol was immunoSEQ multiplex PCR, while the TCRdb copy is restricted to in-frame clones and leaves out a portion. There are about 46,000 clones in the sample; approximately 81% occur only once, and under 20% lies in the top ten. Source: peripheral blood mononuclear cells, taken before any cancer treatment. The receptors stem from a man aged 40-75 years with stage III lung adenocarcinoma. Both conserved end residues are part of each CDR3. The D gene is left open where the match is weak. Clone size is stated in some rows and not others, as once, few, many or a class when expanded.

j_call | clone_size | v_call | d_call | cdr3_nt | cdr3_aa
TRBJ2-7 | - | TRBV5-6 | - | TGTGCCAGCAGCTTCCGGGGGACGAGGCCCTACGAGCAGTACTTC | CASSFRGTRPYEQYF
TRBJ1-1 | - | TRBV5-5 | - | TGTGCCAGCAGCCTTACGTCGGGCGCAATCACTGAAGCTTTCTTT | CASSLTSGAITEAFF
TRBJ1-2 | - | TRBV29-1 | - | TGCAGCGTTGACGGCGGGGGGCGGGGCTATGGCTACACCTTC | CSVDGGGRGYGYTF
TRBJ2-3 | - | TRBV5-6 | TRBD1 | TGTGCCAGCAGCTTGATAAGGGACAGGGGGCGTCGCACAGATACGCAGTATTTT | CASSLIRDRGRRTDTQYF
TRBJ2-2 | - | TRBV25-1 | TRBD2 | TGTGCCAGCGTCCGGGCGGGGGACACCGGGGAGCTGTTTTTT | CASVRAGDTGELFF
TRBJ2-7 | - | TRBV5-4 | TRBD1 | TGTGCCAGCAGCTTGTCCTGGGGACAGGGCTACGAGCAGTACTTC | CASSLSWGQGYEQYF
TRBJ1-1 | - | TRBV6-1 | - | TGTGCCAGCAGCTTTGGGGGCTCTGAAGCTTTCTTT | CASSFGGSEAFF
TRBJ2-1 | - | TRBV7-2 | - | TGTGCCAGCAGCTACCGACAGAACAATGAGCAGTTCTTC | CASSYRQNNEQFF
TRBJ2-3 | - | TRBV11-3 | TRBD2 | TGTGCCAGCAGCTCCGGGACTAGCGGGGGGGTAGGCACAGATACGCAGTATTTT | CASSSGTSGGVGTDTQYF
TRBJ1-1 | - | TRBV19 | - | TGTGCCAGTAGTGCGTCGGGGGGGAACACTGAAGCTTTCTTT | CASSASGGNTEAFF
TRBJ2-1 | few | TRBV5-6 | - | TGTGCCAGCAGCTTGGAATGGGGCTCCTACAATGAGCAGTTCTTC | CASSLEWGSYNEQFF
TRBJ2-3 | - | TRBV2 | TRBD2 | TGTGCCAGCAGGGACCGTCTAGCGGGGGGAGATACGCAGTATTTT | CASRDRLAGGDTQYF
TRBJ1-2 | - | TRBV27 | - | TGTGCCAGCAGTTTACTGCAGGGCCTCACCTCGAGTGGCTACACCTTC | CASSLLQGLTSSGYTF
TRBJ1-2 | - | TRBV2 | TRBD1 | TGTGCCAGCAGTGCCGGGACAGGAGCTAACTATGGCTACACCTTC | CASSAGTGANYGYTF
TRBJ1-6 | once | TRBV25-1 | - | TGTGCCAGCATCGGGCCTTATAATTCACCCCTCCACTTT | CASIGPYNSPLHF
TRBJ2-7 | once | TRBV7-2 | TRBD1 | TGTGCCAGCAGCTGGGTCTCCGGGACAGCATCCTACGAGCAGTACTTC | CASSWVSGTASYEQYF
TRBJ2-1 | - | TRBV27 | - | TGTGCCACCCGACAACGGCCGGGATCTAATGAGCAGTTCTTC | CATRQRPGSNEQFF
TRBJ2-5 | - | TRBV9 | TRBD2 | TGTGCCAGCAGCGTAGGAGCTAGCGGGGGGGCCTTAGAGACCCAGTACTTC | CASSVGASGGALETQYF
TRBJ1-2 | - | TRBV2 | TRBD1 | TGTGCCAGCAGTCCGGACAGGAACTATGGCTACACCTTC | CASSPDRNYGYTF
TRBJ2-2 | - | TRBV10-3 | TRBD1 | TGTGCCATCAGTGTGGCCAGGACAGGGGACACCGGGGAGCTGTTTTTT | CAISVARTGDTGELFF
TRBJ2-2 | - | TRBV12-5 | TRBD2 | TGTGCTAGTGGTTTGTTAATTGGGCTAGCGGGGAACACCGGGGAGCTGTTTTTT | CASGLLIGLAGNTGELFF
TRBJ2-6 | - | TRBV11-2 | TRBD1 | TGTGCCAGCAGCCGACAGGCAGGGGGCTCTGGGGCCAACGTCCTGACTTTC | CASSRQAGGSGANVLTF
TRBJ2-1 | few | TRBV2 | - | TGTGCCAGCAGGGATACAGGGACAGAGCAGTTCTTC | CASRDTGTEQFF
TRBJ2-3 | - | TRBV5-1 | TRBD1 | TGCGCCAGCAGCTGGTCGGGGACAGGGGTGCCAGATACGCAGTATTTT | CASSWSGTGVPDTQYF
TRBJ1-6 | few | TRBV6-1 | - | TGTGCCAGCAGCTACCTCTATAATTCACCCCTCCACTTT | CASSYLYNSPLHF
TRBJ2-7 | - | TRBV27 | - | TGTGCCAGCAGGGGAGTCTCCTACGAGCAGTACTTC | CASRGVSYEQYF
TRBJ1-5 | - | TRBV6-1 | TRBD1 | TGTGCCAGCAGTGAATGGGGACAGAACAATCAGCCCCAGCATTTT | CASSEWGQNNQPQHF
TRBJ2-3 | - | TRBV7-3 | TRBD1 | TGTGCCAGCAGCGACGGACAGGGCCCTCAGTATTTT | CASSDGQGPQYF
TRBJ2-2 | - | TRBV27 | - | TGTGCCAGCAGTTCTTTCCTCGCAGGAGAGCTGTTTTTT | CASSSFLAGELFF
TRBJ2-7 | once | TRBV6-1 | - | TGTGCCAGCAGTGAAGCCGCGAGGGCGAGCCAAGCAAAGCAGTACTTC | CASSEAARASQAKQYF
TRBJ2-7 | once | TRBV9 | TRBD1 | TGTGCCAGCAGCGCCTGGACAGGGCGGGAGCAGTACTTC | CASSAWTGREQYF
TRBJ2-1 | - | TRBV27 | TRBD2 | TGTGCCAGCAGTTCTGGGCGGGGGGGTTTCAATGAGCAGTTCTTC | CASSSGRGGFNEQFF
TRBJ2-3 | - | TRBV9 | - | TGTGCCAGCACCACGACGGGGATCTTCACAGATACGCAGTATTTT | CASTTTGIFTDTQYF
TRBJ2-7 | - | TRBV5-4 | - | TGTGCCAGCAGCTTGCGAGATTCCTACGAGCAGTACTTC | CASSLRDSYEQYF
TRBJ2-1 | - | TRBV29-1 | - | TGCAGCGCCCGGACACTGGGCCTCTACAATGAGCAGTTCTTC | CSARTLGLYNEQFF
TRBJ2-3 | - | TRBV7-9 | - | TGTGCCATCCGATCCGGCGGGGAGGATACGCAGTATTTT | CAIRSGGEDTQYF
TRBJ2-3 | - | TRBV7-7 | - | TGTGCCAGCAGCTCCGGGACATTGTGGGACGATACGCAGTATTTT | CASSSGTLWDDTQYF
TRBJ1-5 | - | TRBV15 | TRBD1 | TGTGCCACCAGCAGGACGGGACAGAATAATCAGCCCCAGCATTTT | CATSRTGQNNQPQHF
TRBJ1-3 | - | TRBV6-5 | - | TGTGCCAGCAGTTACTCGACCTCTGGAAACACCATATATTTT | CASSYSTSGNTIYF
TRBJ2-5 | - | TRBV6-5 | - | TGTGCCAGCAGTTCCCGGGACGTAGCGGAGACCCAGTACTTC | CASSSRDVAETQYF
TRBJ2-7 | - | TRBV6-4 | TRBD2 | TGTGCCAGCAGTGAAGCCGGGGGGGCTGGAACCTACGAGCAGTACTTC | CASSEAGGAGTYEQYF
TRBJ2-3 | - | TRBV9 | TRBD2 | TGTGCCAGCAGCCCTTTACACCGCGGGGGAACTAGCACAGATACGCAGTATTTT | CASSPLHRGGTSTDTQYF
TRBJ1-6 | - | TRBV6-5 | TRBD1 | TGTGCCAGCAGTTACGAGGGGGCGGGAGGATCACCCCTCCACTTT | CASSYEGAGGSPLHF
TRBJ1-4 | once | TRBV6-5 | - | TGTGCCAGCAGTTACTCGATCAGTAATGAAAAACTGTTTTTT | CASSYSISNEKLFF
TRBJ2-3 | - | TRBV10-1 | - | TGCGCCAGCAGTGATTCGGGCACAGGGCGCACAGATACGCAGTATTTT | CASSDSGTGRTDTQYF
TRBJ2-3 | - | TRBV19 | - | TGTGCCAGTAGCGGGTCTGCCACAGATACGCAGTATTTT | CASSGSATDTQYF
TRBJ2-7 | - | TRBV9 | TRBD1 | TGTGCCAGCAGCCCCACAGGGGGCACCTACGAGCAGTACTTC | CASSPTGGTYEQYF
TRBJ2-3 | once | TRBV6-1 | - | TGTGCCAGCAGCGTACTGGGGGACCACACAGATACGCAGTATTTT | CASSVLGDHTDTQYF
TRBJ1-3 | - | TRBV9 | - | TGTGCCAGCAGCGTAGAGGCAGGGAGCTCTGGAAACACCATATATTTT | CASSVEAGSSGNTIYF
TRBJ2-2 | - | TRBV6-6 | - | TGTGCCAGCAGTGTTTTAGACCCCGGGGAGCTGTTTTTT | CASSVLDPGELFF
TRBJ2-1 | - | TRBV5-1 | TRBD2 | TGCGCCAGCAGCTTTCTAGCGGGGGGGCTCTACAATGAGCAGTTCTTC | CASSFLAGGLYNEQFF
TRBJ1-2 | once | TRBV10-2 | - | TGCGCCAGCAGTGTATCGACTGTCACATCGTATGGCTACACCTTC | CASSVSTVTSYGYTF
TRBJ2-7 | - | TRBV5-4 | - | TGTGCCAGCAGCTTGGGCCAGCCAGCCTACGAGCAGTACTTC | CASSLGQPAYEQYF